This T cell receptor (beta chain) emerged from a study of blood T cell repertoires in COVID-19 (dated by TCRdb to 2020 to 2021). Regarding the complete study: Samples from collaborators originated in the United States, Italy and Spain and spanned both the acute and convalescent phases of COVID-19. The material from the prospective study consisted of cDNA or gDNA derived from T cells, B-cell-depleted T cells, or PBMCs. Subjects who had been exposed to COVID-19, were actively infected with it, or had recovered from it provided the deeply sampled blood TCRbeta repertoires that made up the dataset. A freely available public database, intended as a resource for researchers studying the immune response to SARS-CoV-2, is where the repertoires were released. Samples came from the ongoing ImmuneRACE study (first 160 participants) plus 1,254 subjects from 6 global collaborators. Sample metadata almost always included a de-identified subject ID, COVID-19 status, age in years and sex. Where HLA class I and class II types were available, the types were taken from metadata supplied by the sample provider, not from assay-based typing. What the authors observed across the whole study: The quantity of clinical and demographic metadata differed by source and by participant and was supplied without curation.

One collaborating source in Seattle enrolled patients during active infection and followed them longitudinally through the course of disease. Each collaborating institution followed its own protocols to collect whole blood in K2EDTA tubes. Collaborator samples were shipped for TCRbeta analysis as frozen whole blood, isolated PBMCs, or DNA extracted from either sample type. From its cysteine to its phenylalanine, the CDR3 spans 11 amino acids. This entry keeps only the CDR3 DNA: 33 bases, framed from base 1. Relative to germline, V is 5 bases shorter and J is 7 bases shorter, with 8 bases between their ends. Taken from the germline V gene, the CDR1 and CDR2 loops are SGHTA and FQGNSA. Remarks on this clone: The antigen it binds to is not known. The sample holds no much larger clone one base away, and base qualities are not on file.

The immunoSEQ Assay, a bias-controlled multiplex PCR, was used to amplify TCRbeta CDR3 regions from genomic DNA. In the original analysis: Nucleated cell counts per sample were estimated from amplification of reference gene primers within the assay. To quantify the absolute abundance of each unique TCRbeta CDR3 rearrangement, sequence reads were collapsed and filtered. Productive Simpson clonality was computed per sample as the square root of Simpson's diversity index over productive rearrangements. Here the immuneACCESS table is served through TCRdb, limited to in-frame sequences with V and J called. Missing clones are a known gap in these copies; in checked studies unresolved V genes cover under half, and the rest lacks a known reason. V, J and clone size reflect that table, while D and trimming were determined from the DNA. The sample profile shows 200,000 to 300,000 clones; roughly 81% of them were found once. Roughly 7.4% of the sample lies in the top ten.

The chain is made from TRBV7-2 and TRBJ1-1; a confident D gene designation cannot be given. Sequencing was performed on peripheral blood. This sequence was found in a woman older than 75 with COVID-19, enrolled during active disease. The sequenced DNA is TGTGCCAGCAGCCGTGGGAGTGAAGCTTTCTTT. This is translated as CASSRGSEAFF.